These 10 T cell receptor beta chains came from one sample sequenced in a study of OX40 agonist ivuxolimab in advanced cancers. Sequencing used immunoSEQ multiplex PCR; TCRdb keeps in-frame clones, though not all of them. Counted here are about 70,000 clones, about 86% occurring once; the ten biggest clones make up 2.5% to 3.5%. Material: CD4+ or CD8+ T cells sorted from blood, obtained in a trial of the OX40 agonist ivuxolimab. These receptor sequences come from an adult with an advanced solid tumor such as melanoma, head and neck, liver or kidney cancer.

In this sample, this clone turned up once. CDR3 bases: TGTGCCAGCAGTTACTCGCCGGGACCCATTACGGAGACCCAGTACTTC. It specifies CASSYSPGPITETQYF. The genes are TRBV6-6 and TRBJ2-5; the D call may be TRBD1 or TRBD2 (5 bases each). V was clipped by 0 bases and J by 5 bases, with 16 bases between them. The CDR3 consists of 16 residues. The germline V gene encodes CDR1 MNHNY and CDR2 SVGAGI (reference sequence).

The rearrangement joins TRBV2 to TRBJ2-1; D is perhaps TRBD1 (6 bases). Trimming shortened V by 8 bases and J by 0 bases, and 14 bases separated the two germline ends. Germline V gene lookup returns CDR1 SNHLY and CDR2 FYNNEI. The CDR3 has 15 residues. The CDR3 DNA reads TGTGCCAGCCTAGAGGGGGAGAGCTCCTACAATGAGCAGTTCTTC. Translation gives CASLEGESSYNEQFF.

A remark on this clone: The junction departs from the called germline gene at one end, perhaps through a read error. The chain uses TRBV7-7 and TRBJ2-5; D not resolved. Germline V CDR1 and CDR2: SSHAT, FNYEAQ (reference sequence). This CDR3 is built from 14 residues. DNA of the CDR3: TGTGCTAGCAGCTTAGAATACATTTCGGAGACCCAGTACTTC. It specifies CASSLEYISETQYF.

This chain links TRBV7-2 with TRBJ1-4; D unresolved. V lost 1 base and J lost 5, with 8 bases in between. The CDR3 loop spans 14 amino acids. Germline CDR1 is SGHTA and CDR2 is FQGNSA. The CDR3 loop is CASSLGGLNEKLFF. The DNA of the CDR3 is TGTGCCAGCAGCTTAGGGGGTCTCAATGAAAAACTGTTTTTT. Variable domain in full (rest from reference TRBV7-2 and TRBJ1-4): GAGVSQSPSNKVTEKGKDVELRCDPISGHTALYWYRQSLGQGLEFLIYFQGNSAPDKSGLPSDRFSAERTGGSVSTLTIQRTQQEDSAVYLCASSLGGLNEKLFFGSGTQLSVL.

The chain joins TRBV6-5 to TRBJ2-7; tentative D call: TRBD2 (6 bases). Between the trimmed V and J ends, which lost 5 bases and 4 bases, there was a span of 6 bases. This CDR3 region has 11 residues. Germline CDR1 MNHEY, CDR2 SVGAGI. CDR3 region: CASSRGYEQYF. The CDR3 DNA sequence: TGTGCCAGCAGTCGGGGGTACGAGCAGTACTTC.

The chain links TRBV7-6 to TRBJ2-1, with 9 bases fitting TRBD2. V lost 0 bases and J lost 4; bases outside the gene matches: 10. The CDR3 has 18 residues. Germline values: CDR1 SGHVS, CDR2 FNYEAQ. The CDR3 loop reads CASSLASGAGGGYNEQFF. DNA of the CDR3: TGTGCCAGCAGCTTAGCATCCGGAGCGGGGGGCGGTTACAATGAGCAGTTCTTC.

This chain links TRBV5-1 with TRBJ2-1; 7 nucleotides agree with TRBD2. The germline gives CDR1 SGHRS, CDR2 YFSETQ. With 4 bases clipped from V and 4 bases from J, the junction kept 5 bases outside the gene matches. The CDR3 contains 14 residues. This chain's CDR3 is CASSPGAGYNEQFF. The DNA of the CDR3 is TGCGCCAGCAGCCCGGGAGCGGGGTACAATGAGCAGTTCTTC.

The chain couples TRBV11-2 to TRBJ2-7, with 8 bases fitting TRBD1. The CDR3 has 14 amino acids. J gave up 1 base and V 4 bases, and 3 bases lay outside the gene matches. Germline V lookup: CDR1 SGHAT, CDR2 FQNNGV. CDR3 DNA sequence: TGTGCCAGCAGCTACACAGGGGGATCCTACGAGCAGTACTTC. Residues: CASSYTGGSYEQYF.

DNA for the CDR3: TGCGCCAGCAGTCTCTGGGAGAGCTCCTACGAGCAGTACTTC. Its translation: CASSLWESSYEQYF. The chain links TRBV5-1 to TRBJ2-7, with D perhaps TRBD2 (5 bases). The CDR3 loop spans 14 amino acids. Germline loops: CDR1 SGHRS, CDR2 YFSETQ. V lost 5 bases and J lost 0, with 12 bases in between.

DNA for the CDR3: TGTGCCAGCAGTTACTCCGGGCTAGCGGAGCAGTACTTC. Protein product: CASSYSGLAEQYF. The chain joins TRBV6-6 to TRBJ2-7; D possibly corresponds to TRBD2 (6 bases). Germline V CDR1 and CDR2: MNHNY, SVGAGI (reference sequence). Trimming took 0 bases from V and 7 from J, leaving 10 bases between them. The CDR3 sequence is 13 residues long.